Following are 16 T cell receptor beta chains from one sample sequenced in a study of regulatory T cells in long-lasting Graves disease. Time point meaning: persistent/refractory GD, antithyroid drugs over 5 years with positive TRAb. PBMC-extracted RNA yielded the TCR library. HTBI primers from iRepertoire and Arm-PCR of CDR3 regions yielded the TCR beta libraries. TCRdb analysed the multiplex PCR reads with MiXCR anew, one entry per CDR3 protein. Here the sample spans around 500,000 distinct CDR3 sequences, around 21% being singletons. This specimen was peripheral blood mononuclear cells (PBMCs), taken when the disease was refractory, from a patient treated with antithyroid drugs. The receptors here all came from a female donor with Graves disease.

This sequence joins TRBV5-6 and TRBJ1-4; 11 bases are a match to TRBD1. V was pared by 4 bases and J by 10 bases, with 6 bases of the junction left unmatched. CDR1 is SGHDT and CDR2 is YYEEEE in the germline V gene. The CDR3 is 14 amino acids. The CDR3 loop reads CASSADRGLGKLFF. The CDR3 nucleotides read TGTGCCAGCAGCGCGGACAGGGGGCTTGGAAAACTGTTTTTT. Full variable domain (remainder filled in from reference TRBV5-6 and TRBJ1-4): DAGVTQSPTHLIKTRGQQVTLRCSPKSGHDTVSWYQQALGQGPQFIFQYYEEEERQRGNFPDRFSGHQFPNYSSELNVNALLLGDSALYLCASSADRGLGKLFFGSGTQLSVL.

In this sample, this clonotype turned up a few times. Here the CDR3 DNA reads TGTGCCATCAGTGAGTCGGGGACTGAAGCTTTCTTT. Amino acid sequence: CAISESGTEAFF. V is TRBV10-3 and J is TRBJ1-1; D remains ambiguous. Germline loops: CDR1 ENHRY, CDR2 SYGVKD. V dropped 0 bases and J dropped 5 bases, with 4 bases sitting between them. There are 12 residues in the CDR3.

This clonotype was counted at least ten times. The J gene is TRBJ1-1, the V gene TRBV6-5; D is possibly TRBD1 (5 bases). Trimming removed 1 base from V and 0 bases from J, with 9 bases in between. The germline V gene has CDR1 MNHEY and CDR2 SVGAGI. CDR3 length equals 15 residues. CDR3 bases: TGTGCCAGCAGTTACTTCGGACACCTGAACACTGAAGCTTTCTTT. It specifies CASSYFGHLNTEAFF.

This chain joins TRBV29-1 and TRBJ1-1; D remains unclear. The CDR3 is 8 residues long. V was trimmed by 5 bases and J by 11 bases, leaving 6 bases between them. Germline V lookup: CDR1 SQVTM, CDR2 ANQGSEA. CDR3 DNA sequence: TGCAGCGTTTTAGGGGCTTTCTTT. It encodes CSVLGAFF.

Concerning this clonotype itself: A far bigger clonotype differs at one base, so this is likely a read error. In nucleotides, the CDR3 is TGTGCCAGCAGCGTAGGGGGGGAGACCCAGTACTTC. Encoded protein: CASSVGGETQYF. The chain combines TRBV9 with TRBJ2-5; D may match TRBD1 or TRBD2 (5 bases each). From germline, CDR1 is SGDLS and CDR2 YYNGEE. The ends were cut back, 0 bases at V and 5 bases at J, with 5 bases in the middle. The CDR3 loop spans 12 amino acids.

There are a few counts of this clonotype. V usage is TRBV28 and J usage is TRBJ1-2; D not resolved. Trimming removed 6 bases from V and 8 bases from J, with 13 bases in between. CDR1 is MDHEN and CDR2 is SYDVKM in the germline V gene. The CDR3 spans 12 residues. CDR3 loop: CASSDTSWGYTF. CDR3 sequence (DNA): TGTGCCAGCAGCGACACATCCTGGGGCTACACCTTC.

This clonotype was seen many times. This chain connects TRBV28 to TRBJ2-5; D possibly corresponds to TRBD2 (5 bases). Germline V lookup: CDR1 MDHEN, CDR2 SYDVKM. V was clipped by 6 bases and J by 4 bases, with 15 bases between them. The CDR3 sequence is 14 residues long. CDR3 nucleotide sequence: TGTGCCAGCAGCCCAATGAGGGTTGGAGAGACCCAGTACTTC. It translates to CASSPMRVGETQYF.

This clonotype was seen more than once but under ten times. The CDR3: CASSSNRESETQYF. The CDR3 DNA is TGTGCCAGCAGCTCCAACCGGGAATCAGAGACCCAGTACTTC. The rearrangement joins TRBV7-3 to TRBJ2-5; the D gene is possibly TRBD2 (5 bases). Deletions cut 4 bases from V and 4 bases from J, with 13 bases between. Germline V gene data show CDR1 as SGHTA and CDR2 as FQGTGA. The CDR3 covers 14 residues.

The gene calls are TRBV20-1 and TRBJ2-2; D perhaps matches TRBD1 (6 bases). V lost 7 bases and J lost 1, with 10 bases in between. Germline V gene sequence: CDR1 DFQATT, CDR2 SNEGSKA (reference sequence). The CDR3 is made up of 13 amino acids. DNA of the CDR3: TGCAGTGTTCCAGGGGTGAACACCGGGGAGCTGTTTTTT. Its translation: CSVPGVNTGELFF.

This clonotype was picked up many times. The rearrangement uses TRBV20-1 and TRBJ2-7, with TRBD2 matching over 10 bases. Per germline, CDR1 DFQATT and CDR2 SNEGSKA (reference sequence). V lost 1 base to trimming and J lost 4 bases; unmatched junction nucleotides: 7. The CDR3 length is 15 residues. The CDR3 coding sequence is TGCAGTGCTAGAGTACTAGCGGGAACCCCTTACGAGCAGTACTTC. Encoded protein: CSARVLAGTPYEQYF.

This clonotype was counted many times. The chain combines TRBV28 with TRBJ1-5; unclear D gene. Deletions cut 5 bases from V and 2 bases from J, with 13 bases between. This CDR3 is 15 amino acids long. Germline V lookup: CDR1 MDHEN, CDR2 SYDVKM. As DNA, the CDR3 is TGTGCCAGCAGTCCCACCGGACGTGGCAATCAGCCCCAGCATTTT. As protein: CASSPTGRGNQPQHF. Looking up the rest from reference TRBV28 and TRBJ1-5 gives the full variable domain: DVKVTQSSRYLVKRTGEKVFLECVQDMDHENMFWYRQDPGLGLRLIYFSYDVKMKEKGDIPEGYSVSREKKERFSLILESASTNQTSMYLCASSPTGRGNQPQHFGDGTRLSIL.

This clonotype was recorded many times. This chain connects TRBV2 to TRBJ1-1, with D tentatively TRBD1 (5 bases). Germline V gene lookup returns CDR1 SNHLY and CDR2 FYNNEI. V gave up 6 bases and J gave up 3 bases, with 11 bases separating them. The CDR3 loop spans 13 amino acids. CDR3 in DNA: TGTGCCAGCAGAAGTATGGGGGACACTGAAGCTTTCTTT. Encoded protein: CASRSMGDTEAFF.

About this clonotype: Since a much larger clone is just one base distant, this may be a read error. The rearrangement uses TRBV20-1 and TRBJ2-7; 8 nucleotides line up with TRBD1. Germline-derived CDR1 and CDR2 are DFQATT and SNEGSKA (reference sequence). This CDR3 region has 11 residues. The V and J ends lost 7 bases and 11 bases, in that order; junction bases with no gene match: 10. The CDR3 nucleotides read TGCAGTGTTAGTCGACCGGGACAGGAGTACTTC. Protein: CSVSRPGQEYF.

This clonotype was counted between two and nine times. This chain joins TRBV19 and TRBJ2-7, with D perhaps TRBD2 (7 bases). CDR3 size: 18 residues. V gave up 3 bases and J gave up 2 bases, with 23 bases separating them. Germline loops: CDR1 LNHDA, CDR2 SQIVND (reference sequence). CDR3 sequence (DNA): TGTGCCAGTAGTATTACCGGCGGGGAGGGGGGAGCCGCCTACGAGCAGTACTTC. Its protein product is CASSITGGEGGAAYEQYF.

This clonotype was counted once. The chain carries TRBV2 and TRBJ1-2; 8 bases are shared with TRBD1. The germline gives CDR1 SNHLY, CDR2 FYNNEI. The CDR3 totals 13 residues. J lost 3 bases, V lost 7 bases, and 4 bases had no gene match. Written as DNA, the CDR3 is TGTGCCAGCAACAACAGGGGGGACTATGGCTACACCTTC. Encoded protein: CASNNRGDYGYTF.

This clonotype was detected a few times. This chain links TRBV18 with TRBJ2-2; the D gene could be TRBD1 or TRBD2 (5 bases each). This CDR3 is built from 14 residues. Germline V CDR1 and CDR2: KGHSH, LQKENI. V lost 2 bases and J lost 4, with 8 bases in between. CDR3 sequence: CASSPSGLTGELFF. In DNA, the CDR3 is TGTGCCAGCTCACCATCGGGGCTCACCGGGGAGCTGTTTTTT.